The clone carrying this T cell receptor (beta chain) was recorded once. Its antigen remains unknown. One end of the junction fails to match germline, which may point to a read error. Other DNA sequences in this sample translate to the same CDR3. RNA, once extracted, was reverse transcribed into cDNA for use as the sequencing template. Assay used: immunoSEQ multiplex PCR; TCRdb lists only in-frame clones, some missing. The sample has roughly 13,000 clones; under 65% are singletons. Peripheral blood, together with lesional scalp punch biopsies, was collected from alopecia areata patients. The sample originates from a study of CD8+ T cells in alopecia areata. Study background: Treated patients were given 5 to 10 mg oral tofacitinib twice daily.

Study outcomes and limitations: Affected lesional scalp, above all in alopecia totalis/universalis, was more clonal than normal scalp. Sequencing of scalp samples also includes resident alphabeta T cells from normal skin.

The CDR3 has 15 residues. Looked up from germline, CDR1 is SQVTM and CDR2 is ANQGSEA. The origin of this receptor is a human donor with alopecia areata. The chain couples TRBV29-1 to TRBJ2-3; the D is unclear. Source: skin, taken at week 0. The CDR3 is CSVWLYESRTDTQYF. As DNA, the CDR3 is TGCAGTGTGTGGCTTTATGAAAGTCGCACAGACACGCAGTATTTT.